The 27 T cell receptor beta chains given below trace back to one sample, sequenced in a study of cytomegalovirus exposure and HLA in healthy donors. PCR primers comprised 60 Vbeta and 13 Jbeta primers. Some clones are missing from TCRdb's copy, which holds only in-frame ones; the method was immunoSEQ multiplex PCR. The sample has roughly 140,000 clones; roughly 80% are singletons. Sequencing was performed on PBMCs. All receptors derive from a man aged 25 to 45 in good health and CMV-seropositive.

The genes are TRBV6-1 and TRBJ1-5, with TRBD1 matching over 8 bases. J was trimmed by 3 bases and V by 6 bases; bases with no gene match: 7. The CDR3 sequence is 15 residues long. CDR1 MNHNS and CDR2 SASEGT come from the germline V gene. This CDR3 reads CASRPDRADNQPQHF. The CDR3 nucleotides read TGTGCCAGCAGACCGGACAGGGCGGACAATCAGCCCCAGCATTTT.

The chain has TRBV6-1 and TRBJ2-1; the match to TRBD2 covers 10 bases. The germline CDR1 and CDR2 sequences are MNHNS and SASEGT. Germline trimming cut 4 bases from V and 0 bases from J; bases unmatched to any gene: 3. The length of the CDR3 is 16 residues. The CDR3 bases are TGTGCCAGCAGTGCCGGACTAGCGGTCTCCTACAATGAGCAGTTCTTC. This encodes CASSAGLAVSYNEQFF.

This chain joins TRBV5-4 and TRBJ1-6, with 9 nucleotides matching TRBD1. From germline, CDR1 is SGHNT and CDR2 YYREEE (reference sequence). The CDR3 runs 19 residues. V was clipped by 0 bases and J by 3 bases; unmatched bases: 10. The CDR3 reads CASSLGPTGGALYNSPLHF. The CDR3 region has the DNA TGTGCCAGCAGCTTGGGTCCGACAGGGGGTGCCCTCTATAATTCACCCCTCCACTTT.

This clone was observed once. The chain carries TRBV2 and TRBJ2-7; 9 bases match TRBD1. The CDR3 is 14 residues long. V lost 4 bases to trimming and J lost 2 bases; unmatched junction nucleotides: 3. Germline V CDR1 and CDR2: SNHLY, FYNNEI. CDR3 bases: TGTGCCAGCAGTGTTCGGGACAGGGCCTACGAGCAGTACTTC. Its protein product is CASSVRDRAYEQYF.

This chain connects TRBV2 to TRBJ2-7; 8 bases agree with TRBD2. The CDR3 length is 14 residues. V lost 4 bases and J lost 4; bases outside the gene matches: 6. CDR1 and CDR2 from the germline V gene are SNHLY and FYNNEI. Here the CDR3 reads CASSVSSGSYEQYF. The CDR3 DNA is TGTGCCAGCAGTGTCTCAAGCGGGAGTTACGAGCAGTACTTC.

The gene calls are TRBV18 and TRBJ2-2; 7 positions agree with TRBD2. Germline V gene sequence: CDR1 KGHSH, CDR2 LQKENI. The ends lost 3 bases at V and 0 bases at J; junction bases unmatched: 7. This CDR3 contains 17 residues. CDR3 sequence reads: CASSPLREAPNTGELFF. The CDR3 nucleotides are TGTGCCAGCTCACCTCTTCGGGAGGCACCGAACACCGGGGAGCTGTTTTTT.

Comments on this clone: This CDR3 is also generated by other DNA sequences in the sample. This rearrangement joins TRBV28 to TRBJ1-1; a weak D match, TRBD1 (6 bases). CDR3 length: 15 amino acids. V was trimmed by 5 bases and J by 1 base, leaving 14 bases between them. The germline V gene encodes CDR1 MDHEN and CDR2 SYDVKM. CDR3 sequence: CASSTHPGQNTEAFF. CDR3 nucleotide sequence: TGTGCCAGCAGTACCCATCCGGGACAGAACACTGAAGCTTTCTTT.

This clone was seen just once. The J gene is TRBJ2-1, the V gene TRBV27, with 11 positions matching TRBD2. The CDR3 is made up of 15 amino acids. CDR1 MNHEY and CDR2 SMNVEV come from the germline V gene (reference sequence). After removal of 5 bases from V and 10 bases from J, the junction contained 10 bases not matched to a gene. The CDR3 DNA reads as TGTGCCAGCAGTACTCTAGCGGGGGGCCTAAGGGAGCAGTTCTTC. Protein: CASSTLAGGLREQFF.

The chain couples TRBV6-5 to TRBJ2-3, with D maybe TRBD2 (5 bases). The CDR3 sequence is 12 residues long. CDR1 is MNHEY and CDR2 is SVGAGI in the germline V gene. With 5 bases removed from V and 10 bases from J, the gap between germline ends came to 13 bases. CDR3 residues: CASSTGAGAQYF. DNA of the CDR3: TGTGCCAGCAGTACGGGCGCCGGGGCGCAGTATTTT.

V is TRBV11-3 and J is TRBJ2-5; 7 nucleotides align to TRBD1. The CDR3 totals 13 residues. The J segment lost 4 bases and the V segment lost 1 base, leaving 0 bases of the junction unmatched. CDR1 SGHNT and CDR2 YENEEA come from the germline V gene. The CDR3 DNA is TGTGCCAGCAGCTTAGGACAGGGAGAGACCCAGTACTTC. This sequence encodes CASSLGQGETQYF.

V gene TRBV30 combines with J gene TRBJ1-3; no definite D call. V lost 0 bases and J lost 3, with 15 bases in between. Per germline, CDR1 GTSNPN and CDR2 SVGIG (reference sequence). The CDR3 consists of 16 residues. CDR3 in DNA: TGTGCCTGGAGTGTAAGCCTTCGGCCGGGTGGAAACACCATATATTTT. The encoded protein is CAWSVSLRPGGNTIYF.

The CDR3 DNA sequence: TGTGCCAGCAGCCTCCGGAGACAGGGATTCGATGAGCAGTTCTTC. It yields the protein CASSLRRQGFDEQFF. The V and J genes are TRBV7-9 and TRBJ2-1, with 7 nucleotides matching TRBD1. With 5 bases clipped from V and 8 bases from J, the junction kept 12 bases outside the gene matches. Germline values: CDR1 SEHNR, CDR2 FQNEAQ (reference sequence). The CDR3 has 15 residues.

In this sample, this clone turned up a few times. The chain links TRBV2 to TRBJ2-1; 7 bases agree with TRBD2. Germline values: CDR1 SNHLY, CDR2 FYNNEI. The CDR3 extends over 16 amino acids. The V and J ends lost 0 bases and 5 bases, in that order; junction bases with no gene match: 7. CDR3 amino acids: CASSEAGGTINNEQFF. The CDR3, as DNA: TGTGCCAGCAGTGAAGCCGGCGGGACTATCAACAATGAGCAGTTCTTC.

V usage is TRBV6-5 and J usage is TRBJ2-1; 9 nucleotides agree with TRBD2. The junction had 10 bases not matched to a gene; V was cut back by 0 bases and J by 10 bases. Germline lookup yields CDR1 MNHEY and CDR2 SVGAGI. This CDR3 spans 16 amino acids. The CDR3 region has the DNA TGTGCCAGCAGTTACTCGAGTGCTAGCGGGACGGGGGAGCAGTTCTTC. It is translated as CASSYSSASGTGEQFF.

This clone was detected once. The V call is TRBV5-1, the J call TRBJ1-5; 12 bases line up with TRBD1. Germline CDR1 reads SGHRS; CDR2 reads YFSETQ. After removal of 3 bases from V and 1 base from J, the junction contained 8 bases not matched to a gene. This CDR3 contains 18 residues. CDR3 residues: CASSSRDRGRTSNQPQHF. In nucleotides, the CDR3 is TGCGCCAGCAGCTCGCGGGACAGGGGGCGCACGAGCAATCAGCCCCAGCATTTT.

The genes are TRBV5-1 and TRBJ2-1, with TRBD2 as a possible D gene (5 bases). The CDR3 has 13 residues. CDR1 is SGHRS and CDR2 is YFSETQ in the germline V gene. Deletions cut 5 bases from V and 3 bases from J, with 9 bases between. CDR3 region: CASSTDYYNEQFF. The CDR3 DNA reads TGCGCCAGCAGTACCGACTACTACAATGAGCAGTTCTTC.

The V call is TRBV19, the J call TRBJ2-2; D is perhaps TRBD1 (5 bases). Germline CDR1 and CDR2: LNHDA and SQIVND (reference sequence). V was trimmed by 1 base and J by 10 bases, leaving 16 bases between them. The CDR3 runs to 15 residues. The CDR3 is CASSIGRGRLSELFF. The CDR3, as DNA: TGTGCCAGTAGTATAGGAAGGGGCCGCCTTTCGGAGCTGTTTTTT. Full variable domain (outside the CDR3, taken from reference TRBV19 and TRBJ2-2): DGGITQSPKYLFRKEGQNVTLSCEQNLNHDAMYWYRQDPGQGLRLIYYSQIVNDFQKGDIAEGYSVSREKKESFPLTVTSAQKNPTAFYLCASSIGRGRLSELFFGEGSRLTVL.

Only one count was recorded for this clone. The chain is built from TRBV20-1 and TRBJ2-5; a weak D match, TRBD1 (5 bases). Matching the DNA end better, TRBJ2-7 makes the J call doubtful. The CDR3 covers 11 residues. Germline V gene lookup returns CDR1 DFQATT and CDR2 SNEGSKA (reference sequence). The CDR3 DNA reads as TGCAGTGCCAGGGTAACCTACGAGCAGTACTTC. Translation gives CSARVTYEQYF.

The CDR3 DNA reads TGTGCCAGTAAAGATCCCGGGACTAGCAGTTACGAGCAGTACTTC. It codes for CASKDPGTSSYEQYF. This chain links TRBV19 with TRBJ2-7; 9 nucleotides align to TRBD2. The germline CDR1 and CDR2 sequences are LNHDA and SQIVND (reference sequence). The V segment lost 7 bases and the J segment 4 bases; nucleotides outside the gene matches: 11. The CDR3 has 15 amino acids.

J is TRBJ1-1 and V is TRBV5-1; TRBD1 is a possible D gene (5 bases). The CDR3 has 14 amino acids. V was trimmed by 1 base and J by 1 base, leaving 8 bases between them. Germline V lookup: CDR1 SGHRS, CDR2 YFSETQ. DNA of the CDR3: TGCGCCAGCAGCTTGCATACAGGGAACACTGAAGCTTTCTTT. It is translated as CASSLHTGNTEAFF.

The chain combines TRBV7-9 with TRBJ2-7; D is uncertain. Trimming took 1 base from V and 5 from J, leaving 9 bases between them. CDR3 length: 13 residues. Germline lookup yields CDR1 SEHNR and CDR2 FQNEAQ (reference sequence). The CDR3 nucleotides are TGTGCCAGCAGCTTAGATCAAAGCGACGAGCAGTACTTC. It codes for CASSLDQSDEQYF. Filled out from reference TRBV7-9 and TRBJ2-7, the complete variable domain reads DTGVSQNPRHKITKRGQNVTFRCDPISEHNRLYWYRQTLGQGPEFLTYFQNEAQLEKSRLLSDRFSAERPKGSFSTLEIQRTEQGDSAMYLCASSLDQSDEQYFGPGTRLTVT.

The chain has TRBV13 and TRBJ2-1; D might be TRBD1 (5 bases). Germline V gives CDR1 PRHDT, CDR2 FYEKMQ (reference sequence). The CDR3 spans 15 residues. Trimming shortened V by 5 bases and J by 2 bases, and 13 bases separated the two germline ends. The CDR3 reads CASSPGQRTYNEQFF. CDR3 bases: TGTGCCAGCAGCCCCGGACAAAGGACCTACAATGAGCAGTTCTTC.

The rearrangement joins TRBV9 to TRBJ1-2; 9 nucleotides match TRBD1. The CDR3 runs to 17 residues. J was trimmed by 1 base and V by 0 bases; bases with no gene match: 7. CDR1 SGDLS and CDR2 YYNGEE come from the germline V gene. CDR3 loop: CASSVGGNRGRNYGYTF. Written as DNA, the CDR3 is TGTGCCAGCAGCGTAGGGGGTAACAGGGGGCGTAACTATGGCTACACCTTC.

The rearrangement uses TRBV10-1 and TRBJ2-5, with D possibly matching TRBD1 (6 bases). Trimming cost V 11 bases and J 3 bases, with 16 bases left between them. The germline V gene has CDR1 WNHNN and CDR2 SYGVQD (reference sequence). The CDR3 has 13 residues. In nucleotides, the CDR3 is TGCGCCGCTCACCAGGGGATAAAAGAGACCCAGTACTTC. Its translation: CAAHQGIKETQYF.

The gene calls are TRBV2 and TRBJ1-5, with D perhaps matching TRBD1 (5 bases). The CDR3 is made up of 13 amino acids. Per germline, CDR1 SNHLY and CDR2 FYNNEI. Trimming shortened V by 3 bases and J by 9 bases, and 12 bases separated the two germline ends. The CDR3 nucleotides read TGTGCCAGCAGTGAGGTCAGGGCAGGGCCCCAGCATTTT. Its translation is CASSEVRAGPQHF.

The chain uses TRBV9 and TRBJ1-4; 9 nucleotides line up with TRBD1. This CDR3 region has 16 residues. Germline CDR1 reads SGDLS; CDR2 reads YYNGEE. The junction had 6 bases not matched to a gene; V was cut back by 2 bases and J by 4 bases. CDR3 residues: CASSVGDRAYNEKLFF. The CDR3 DNA is TGTGCCAGCAGCGTTGGGGACAGGGCTTATAATGAAAAACTGTTTTTT. Variable domain in full (rest from reference TRBV9 and TRBJ1-4): DSGVTQTPKHLITATGQRVTLRCSPRSGDLSVYWYQQSLDQGLQFLIQYYNGEERAKGNILERFSAQQFPDLHSELNLSSLELGDSALYFCASSVGDRAYNEKLFFGSGTQLSVL.

The chain links TRBV19 to TRBJ2-7, with TRBD1 matching 8 bases. Trimming cost V 7 bases and J 3 bases; bases outside gene matches: 2. The CDR3 has 12 residues. Germline CDR1 and CDR2: LNHDA and SQIVND (reference sequence). The CDR3 is CASNDRGYEQYF. The CDR3 nucleotides are TGTGCCAGTAATGACAGGGGCTACGAGCAGTACTTC.